The 22 T cell receptor beta chains listed next were all sequenced from one sample in a study of CD8+ T cells in alopecia areata. Sequencing relied on a cDNA template that was reverse transcribed from extracted RNA. Measured with immunoSEQ multiplex PCR; TCRdb has only the in-frame clones, and not every one. This repertoire shows approximately 200,000 clones, 50% to 60% found once; its top ten account for approximately 3.3%. Treatment indicated: oral pan-JAK inhibitor, 5-10 mg twice daily. Sequencing used CD4+ T cells sorted from blood, obtained at week 4, from a patient treated with tofacitinib. These receptors all stem from a human donor with alopecia areata.

The chain links TRBV28 to TRBJ2-2; maybe TRBD1 (5 bases). This CDR3 comprises 17 residues. V dropped 0 bases and J dropped 6 bases, with 17 bases sitting between them. Germline CDR1 reads MDHEN; CDR2 reads SYDVKM. The CDR3 region is CASSLWALDTGPGELFF. CDR3 nucleotides: TGTGCCAGCAGTTTATGGGCCCTTGACACAGGCCCCGGGGAGCTGTTTTTT.

The V gene is TRBV9, the J gene TRBJ1-1; D not certain. Germline CDR1 is SGDLS and CDR2 is YYNGEE. This CDR3 is built from 14 residues. Trimming stripped 0 bases from V and 7 bases from J, with 13 bases between. The CDR3 protein is CASSVAEVLDEAFF. The CDR3, as DNA: TGTGCCAGCAGCGTAGCGGAGGTGCTGGATGAAGCTTTCTTT.

About this clone itself: Different DNA sequences within this sample yield the same CDR3. The chain is built from TRBV4-1 and TRBJ2-2, with 9 positions matching TRBD1. V was clipped by 0 bases and J by 3 bases; unmatched bases: 5. This CDR3 is 17 amino acids long. Looked up from germline, CDR1 is MGHRA and CDR2 is YSYEKL. The CDR3 region is CASSQETGQGYTGELFF. The DNA for the CDR3 is TGCGCCAGCAGCCAAGAGACGGGACAGGGATACACCGGGGAGCTGTTTTTT.

The V and J genes are TRBV7-9 and TRBJ2-3, with 9 bases lining up with TRBD1. CDR1 is SEHNR, CDR2 FQNEAQ, per germline (reference sequence). CDR3 length: 15 amino acids. Trimming took 3 bases from V and 4 from J; bases not matched to a gene: 5. The CDR3 here is CASSLDRGIADTQYF. CDR3 nucleotides: TGTGCCAGCAGCTTGGACAGGGGAATCGCAGATACGCAGTATTTT.

The CDR3 DNA sequence: TGCAGCGTCAGGGGGGTTAGGGACTATGGCTACACCTTC. The encoded protein is CSVRGVRDYGYTF. The V gene is TRBV29-1, the J gene TRBJ1-2, with 7 bases fitting TRBD1. This CDR3 has 13 amino acids. J was trimmed by 3 bases and V by 6 bases; bases with no gene match: 7. Germline V gene data show CDR1 as SQVTM and CDR2 as ANQGSEA.

The rearrangement joins TRBV5-4 to TRBJ2-5; 8 bases agree with TRBD2. Germline V gene lookup returns CDR1 SGHNT and CDR2 YYREEE (reference sequence). V dropped 3 bases and J dropped 5; count of bases not matched to a gene: 6. The CDR3 runs 14 residues. This CDR3 reads CASSSGGLGETQYF. CDR3 coding DNA: TGTGCCAGCAGCTCGGGGGGACTAGGGGAGACCCAGTACTTC.

Regarding this clone: The sample has other DNA sequences that encode this CDR3 too. The V and J genes are TRBV6-5 and TRBJ1-1; possibly TRBD1 for D (5 bases). Looked up from germline, CDR1 is MNHEY and CDR2 is SVGAGI. The V gene lost 2 bases and the J gene lost 5 bases, with 9 bases spanning the gap. The CDR3 has 13 residues. Here the CDR3 reads CASSYGAGTEAFF. CDR3 bases: TGTGCCAGCAGTTACGGGGCAGGAACTGAAGCTTTCTTT.

J is TRBJ1-1 and V is TRBV29-1; D remains unclear. The CDR3 sequence is 12 residues long. Germline CDR1 is SQVTM and CDR2 is ANQGSEA. The V end was cut by 7 bases, the J end by 6 bases, with 15 bases between. The CDR3 DNA is TGCAGCGCCCAGTGGGGTCTCGCTGAAGCTTTCTTT. Protein: CSAQWGLAEAFF.

This clone is a singleton in its sample. The chain has TRBV5-1 and TRBJ1-5, with 8 bases fitting TRBD1. V dropped 4 bases and J dropped 6; count of bases not matched to a gene: 12. The CDR3 has 16 residues. CDR1 is SGHRS, CDR2 YFSETQ, per germline. As DNA, the CDR3 is TGCGCCAGCAGCCCCAACCCGGGACAGGTGTCTCAGCCCCAGCATTTT. Translation gives CASSPNPGQVSQPQHF. Full variable domain (remainder filled in from reference TRBV5-1 and TRBJ1-5): KAGVTQTPRYLIKTRGQQVTLSCSPISGHRSVSWYQQTPGQGLQFLFEYFSETQRNKGNFPGRFSGRQFSNSRSEMNVSTLELGDSALYLCASSPNPGQVSQPQHFGDGTRLSIL.

V is TRBV27 and J is TRBJ2-5; a possible D gene is TRBD2 (6 bases). Germline lookup yields CDR1 MNHEY and CDR2 SMNVEV (reference sequence). This CDR3 region has 15 residues. V was cut by 4 bases and J by 10 bases, with 22 bases left in between. The CDR3, as DNA: TGTGCCAGCAGTTCCTCACTAGCCTCGGAGGGTAACCAGTACTTC. It codes for CASSSSLASEGNQYF.

In its sample, this clone was seen a few times. The rearrangement uses TRBV29-1 and TRBJ2-7, with TRBD1 as a possible D gene (5 bases). This CDR3 has 10 amino acids. CDR1 is SQVTM, CDR2 ANQGSEA, per germline. V was clipped by 6 bases and J by 4 bases, with 7 bases between them. CDR3 amino acids: CSVRTYEQYF. In DNA form, the CDR3 reads TGCAGCGTCAGGACATACGAGCAGTACTTC.

The gene calls are TRBV30 and TRBJ2-3; no reliable D call. Trimming cost V 0 bases and J 0 bases, with 4 bases left between them. From germline, CDR1 is GTSNPN and CDR2 SVGIG (reference sequence). CDR3 length equals 13 residues. DNA for the CDR3: TGTGCCTGGAGTGTAAGTAGCACAGATACGCAGTATTTT. Protein product: CAWSVSSTDTQYF.

J is TRBJ1-5 and V is TRBV2, with 10 bases identical to TRBD1. The J segment lost 6 bases and the V segment lost 7 bases, leaving 9 bases of the junction unmatched. The CDR3 is made up of 15 amino acids. Germline assignment: CDR1 SNHLY and CDR2 FYNNEI. The CDR3 DNA sequence: TGTGCCAGCACGGACAGGGGGAAGGCCGGTCAGCCCCAGCATTTT. Protein: CASTDRGKAGQPQHF.

This clone was observed a single time. The rearrangement links TRBV30 to TRBJ2-7, with unresolved D. Germline V gene sequence: CDR1 GTSNPN, CDR2 SVGIG (reference sequence). The V and J ends lost 2 bases and 3 bases respectively, with 8 bases between them. This CDR3 comprises 12 residues. The CDR3 nucleotides read TGTGCCTGGAGTCTTCAGGTCTACGAGCAGTACTTC. This sequence encodes CAWSLQVYEQYF.

The chain uses TRBV7-9 and TRBJ2-3; 7 bases map to TRBD1. Trimming cost V 5 bases and J 4 bases; bases outside gene matches: 12. Germline CDR1 and CDR2: SEHNR and FQNEAQ (reference sequence). The CDR3 loop spans 16 amino acids. CDR3 coding DNA: TGTGCCAGCAGCCCGAGGGGGCTAGTTGTGTCAGATACGCAGTATTTT. This encodes CASSPRGLVVSDTQYF.

The genes are TRBV2 and TRBJ1-2; D unresolved. Trimming shortened V by 1 base and J by 4 bases, and 13 bases separated the two germline ends. Germline assignment: CDR1 SNHLY and CDR2 FYNNEI. The CDR3 contains 15 residues. The CDR3 DNA reads TGTGCCAGCAGTGAAGTCCTCACTCACGGCTATGGCTACACCTTC. As protein: CASSEVLTHGYGYTF.

The chain is built from TRBV29-1 and TRBJ1-4, with D perhaps TRBD1 (5 bases). This CDR3 has 15 residues. Trimming took 6 bases from V and 6 from J, leaving 20 bases between them. CDR1 is SQVTM, CDR2 ANQGSEA, per germline. The CDR3 nucleotides are TGCAGCGTCCCCAACCGGGACCGAGGGGATGAAAAACTGTTTTTT. It specifies CSVPNRDRGDEKLFF.

This chain uses TRBV4-1 with TRBJ2-2; D not certain. This CDR3 comprises 16 residues. Germline lookup yields CDR1 MGHRA and CDR2 YSYEKL. The ends were cut back, 1 base at V and 2 bases at J, with 11 bases in the middle. CDR3 amino acids: CASSQVIPRNTGELFF. The CDR3 DNA follows: TGCGCCAGCAGCCAAGTAATTCCCCGTAACACCGGGGAGCTGTTTTTT.

This clone was seen once. The V gene is TRBV6-5, the J gene TRBJ2-3, with D perhaps matching TRBD1 (6 bases). The V end was cut by 6 bases, the J end by 1 base, with 14 bases between. The CDR3 consists of 15 residues. CDR1 MNHEY and CDR2 SVGAGI come from the germline V gene. This chain's CDR3 is CASSETGAGTDTQYF. CDR3 DNA: TGTGCCAGCAGCGAGACAGGTGCGGGCACAGATACGCAGTATTTT.

The chain employs TRBV29-1 and TRBJ1-6; a weak D match, TRBD1 (6 bases). The V end was cut by 4 bases, the J end by 8 bases, with 12 bases between. In germline, CDR1 is SQVTM, CDR2 ANQGSEA. The CDR3 runs to 13 residues. The CDR3 DNA reads as TGCAGCGTTGTTCGGGGGCCGGATTCACCCCTCCACTTT. This sequence encodes CSVVRGPDSPLHF.

This clone came up many times. The rearrangement links TRBV4-3 to TRBJ2-4, with 7 bases matching TRBD1. The ends lost 0 bases at V and 1 base at J; junction bases unmatched: 6. The CDR3 length is 17 residues. Germline V gene sequence: CDR1 LGHNA, CDR2 YSLEER. The chain's CDR3 is CASSQDSGGRAKNIQYF. Written as DNA, the CDR3 is TGCGCCAGCAGCCAAGACTCAGGGGGAAGGGCCAAAAACATTCAGTACTTC.

V is TRBV30 and J is TRBJ1-1, with no clear D. Trimming pared 2 bases from V and 10 bases from J, leaving 11 bases between. The CDR3 has 11 residues. The germline gives CDR1 GTSNPN, CDR2 SVGIG (reference sequence). CDR3 region: CAWSNPGVAFF. The CDR3 DNA sequence: TGTGCCTGGAGTAATCCCGGTGTAGCTTTCTTT.